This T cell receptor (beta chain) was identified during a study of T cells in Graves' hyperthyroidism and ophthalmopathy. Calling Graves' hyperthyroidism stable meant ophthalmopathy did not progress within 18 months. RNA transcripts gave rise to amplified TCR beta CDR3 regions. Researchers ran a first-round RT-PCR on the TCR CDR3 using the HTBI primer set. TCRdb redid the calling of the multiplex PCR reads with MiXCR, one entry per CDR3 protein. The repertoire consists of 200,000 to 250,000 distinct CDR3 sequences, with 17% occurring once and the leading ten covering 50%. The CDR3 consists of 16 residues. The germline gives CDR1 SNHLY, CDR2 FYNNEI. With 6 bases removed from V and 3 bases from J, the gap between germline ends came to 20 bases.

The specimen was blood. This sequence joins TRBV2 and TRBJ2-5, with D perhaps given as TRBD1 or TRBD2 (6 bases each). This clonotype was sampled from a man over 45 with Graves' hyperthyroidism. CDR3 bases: TGTGCCAGCAGGAGGGGGGTGACTGACACCGAAGAGACCCAGTACTTC. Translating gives CASRRGVTDTEETQYF. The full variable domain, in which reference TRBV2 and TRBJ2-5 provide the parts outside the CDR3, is EPEVTQTPSHQVTQMGQEVILRCVPISNHLYFYWYRQILGQKVEFLVSFYNNEISEKSEIFDDQFSVERPDGSNFTLKIRSTKLEDSAMYFCASRRGVTDTEETQYFGPGTRLLVL.